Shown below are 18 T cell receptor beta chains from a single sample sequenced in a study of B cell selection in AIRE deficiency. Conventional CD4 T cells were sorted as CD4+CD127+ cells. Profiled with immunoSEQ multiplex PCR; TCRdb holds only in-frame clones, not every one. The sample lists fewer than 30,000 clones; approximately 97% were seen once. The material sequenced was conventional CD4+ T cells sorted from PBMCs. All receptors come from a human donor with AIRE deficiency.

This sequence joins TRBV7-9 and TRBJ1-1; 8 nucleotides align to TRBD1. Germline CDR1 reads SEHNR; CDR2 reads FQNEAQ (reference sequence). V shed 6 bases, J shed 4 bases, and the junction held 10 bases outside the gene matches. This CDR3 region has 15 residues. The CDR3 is CASSQSGGRGTEAFF. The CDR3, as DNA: TGTGCCAGCAGTCAATCAGGGGGCAGGGGCACTGAAGCTTTCTTT.

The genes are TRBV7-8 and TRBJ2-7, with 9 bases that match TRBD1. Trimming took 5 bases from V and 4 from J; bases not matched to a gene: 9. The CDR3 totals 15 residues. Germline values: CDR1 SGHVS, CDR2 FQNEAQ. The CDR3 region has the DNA TGTGCCAGCAGCACAACGACAGGGGGAAGGTACGAGCAGTACTTC. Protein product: CASSTTTGGRYEQYF.

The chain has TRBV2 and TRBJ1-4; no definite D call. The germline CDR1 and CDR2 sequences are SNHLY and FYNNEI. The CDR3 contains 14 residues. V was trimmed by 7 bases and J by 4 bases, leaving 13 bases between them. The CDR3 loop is CASKTGSRNEKLFF. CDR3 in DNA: TGTGCCAGCAAGACGGGAAGTCGTAATGAAAAACTGTTTTTT.

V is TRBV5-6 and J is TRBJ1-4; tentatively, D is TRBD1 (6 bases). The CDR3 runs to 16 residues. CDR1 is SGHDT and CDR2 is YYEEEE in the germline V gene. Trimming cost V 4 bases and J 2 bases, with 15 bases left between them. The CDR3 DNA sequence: TGTGCCAGCAGCCGCCCACAGGGAGGTACTAATGAAAAACTGTTTTTT. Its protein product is CASSRPQGGTNEKLFF. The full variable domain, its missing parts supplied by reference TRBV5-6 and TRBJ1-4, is DAGVTQSPTHLIKTRGQQVTLRCSPKSGHDTVSWYQQALGQGPQFIFQYYEEEERQRGNFPDRFSGHQFPNYSSELNVNALLLGDSALYLCASSRPQGGTNEKLFFGSGTQLSVL.

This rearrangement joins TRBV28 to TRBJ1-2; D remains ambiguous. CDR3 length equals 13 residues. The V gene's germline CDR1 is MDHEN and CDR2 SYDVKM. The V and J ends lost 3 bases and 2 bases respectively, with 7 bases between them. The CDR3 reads CASSFRLNYGYTF. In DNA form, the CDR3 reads TGTGCCAGCAGTTTTAGGCTGAACTATGGCTACACCTTC.

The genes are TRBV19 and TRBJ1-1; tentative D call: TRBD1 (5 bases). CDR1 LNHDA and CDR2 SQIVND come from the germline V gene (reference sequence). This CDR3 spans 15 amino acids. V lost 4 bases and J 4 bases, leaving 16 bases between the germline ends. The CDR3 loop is CASSTRQRVTTEAFF. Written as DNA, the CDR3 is TGTGCCAGTAGTACTCGACAGCGAGTGACCACTGAAGCTTTCTTT.

CDR3 in amino acids: CSPATKYEQYF. CDR3 coding DNA: TGCAGTCCGGCGACTAAATACGAGCAGTACTTC. This chain links TRBV20-1 with TRBJ2-7, with D possibly matching TRBD2 (5 bases). The V gene's germline CDR1 is DFQATT and CDR2 SNEGSKA (reference sequence). V lost 8 bases and J 4 bases, leaving 12 bases between the germline ends. The CDR3 runs to 11 residues.

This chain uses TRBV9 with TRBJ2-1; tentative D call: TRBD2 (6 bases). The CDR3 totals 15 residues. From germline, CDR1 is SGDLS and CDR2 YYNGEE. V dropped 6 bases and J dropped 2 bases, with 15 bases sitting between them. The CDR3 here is CASTEGLEAYNEQFF. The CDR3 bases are TGTGCCAGCACCGAGGGACTCGAGGCCTACAATGAGCAGTTCTTC.

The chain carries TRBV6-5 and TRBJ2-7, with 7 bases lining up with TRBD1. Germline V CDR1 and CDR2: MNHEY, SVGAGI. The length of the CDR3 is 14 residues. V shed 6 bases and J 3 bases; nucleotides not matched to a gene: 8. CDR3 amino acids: CASRRDSVFYEQYF. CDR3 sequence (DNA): TGTGCCAGCAGGAGGGACAGTGTCTTCTACGAGCAGTACTTC.

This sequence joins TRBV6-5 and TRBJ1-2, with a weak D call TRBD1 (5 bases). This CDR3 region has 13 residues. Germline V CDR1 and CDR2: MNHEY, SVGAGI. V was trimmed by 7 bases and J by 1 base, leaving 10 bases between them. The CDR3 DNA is TGTGCCAGCATGGGGACCGATAACTATGGCTACACCTTC. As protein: CASMGTDNYGYTF.

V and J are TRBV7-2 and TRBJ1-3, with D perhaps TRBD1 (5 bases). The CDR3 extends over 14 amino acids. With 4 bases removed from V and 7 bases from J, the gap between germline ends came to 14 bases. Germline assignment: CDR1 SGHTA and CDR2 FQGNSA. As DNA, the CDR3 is TGTGCCAGCAGCTATACCGGGACTACGAACACCATATATTTT. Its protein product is CASSYTGTTNTIYF.

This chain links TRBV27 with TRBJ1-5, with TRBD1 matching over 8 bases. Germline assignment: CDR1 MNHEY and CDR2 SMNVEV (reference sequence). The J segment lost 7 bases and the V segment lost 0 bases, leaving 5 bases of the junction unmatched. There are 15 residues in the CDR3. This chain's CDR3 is CASSLSITGGQPQHF. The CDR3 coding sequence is TGTGCCAGCAGTTTATCGATAACAGGGGGACAGCCCCAGCATTTT.

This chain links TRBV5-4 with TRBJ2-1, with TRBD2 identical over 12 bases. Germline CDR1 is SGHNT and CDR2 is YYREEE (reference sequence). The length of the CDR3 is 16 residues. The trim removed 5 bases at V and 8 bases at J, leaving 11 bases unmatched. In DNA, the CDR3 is TGTGCCAGCAGTTTTACGACTAGCGGGAGAAGGCATGAGCAGTTCTTC. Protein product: CASSFTTSGRRHEQFF. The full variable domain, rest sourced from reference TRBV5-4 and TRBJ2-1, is ETGVTQSPTHLIKTRGQQVTLRCSSQSGHNTVSWYQQALGQGPQFIFQYYREEENGRGNFPPRFSGLQFPNYSSELNVNALELDDSALYLCASSFTTSGRRHEQFFGPGTRLTVL.

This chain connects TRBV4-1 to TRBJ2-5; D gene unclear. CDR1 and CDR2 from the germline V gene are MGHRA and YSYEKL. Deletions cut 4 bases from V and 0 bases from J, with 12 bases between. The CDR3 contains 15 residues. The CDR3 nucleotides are TGCGCCAGCAGCCGAGAAGCTACGAACCAAGAGACCCAGTACTTC. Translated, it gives CASSREATNQETQYF.

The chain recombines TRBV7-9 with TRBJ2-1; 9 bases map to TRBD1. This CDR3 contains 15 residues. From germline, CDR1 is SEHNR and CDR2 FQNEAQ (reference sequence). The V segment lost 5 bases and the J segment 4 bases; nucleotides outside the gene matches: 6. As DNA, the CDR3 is TGTGCCAGCAGCACAGTGGGACAGGGTTACAATGAGCAGTTCTTC. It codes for CASSTVGQGYNEQFF.

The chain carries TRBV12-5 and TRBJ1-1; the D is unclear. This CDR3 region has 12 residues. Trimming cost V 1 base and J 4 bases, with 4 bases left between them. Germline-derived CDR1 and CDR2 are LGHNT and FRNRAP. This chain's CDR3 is CASGLGVTEAFF. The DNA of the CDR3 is TGTGCTAGTGGTTTGGGGGTCACTGAAGCTTTCTTT.

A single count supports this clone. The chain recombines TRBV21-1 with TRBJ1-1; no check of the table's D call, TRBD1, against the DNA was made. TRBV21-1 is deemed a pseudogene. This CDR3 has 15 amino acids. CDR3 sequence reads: CASSKGQGENTEAFF. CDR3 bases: TGTGCCAGCAGCAAAGGGCAGGGGGAGAACACTGAAGCTTTCTTT.

DNA of the CDR3: TGCGCCAGCAGCCCCCCAGAGCATGAGCAGTTCTTC. Residues: CASSPPEHEQFF. The chain employs TRBV5-1 and TRBJ2-1; D ambiguous. V lost 4 bases to trimming and J lost 8 bases, with 10 bases between them. The germline V gene encodes CDR1 SGHRS and CDR2 YFSETQ. CDR3 length: 12 residues.